Following are 32 T cell receptor beta chains from one sample sequenced in a study of cytomegalovirus exposure and HLA in healthy donors. In the PCR, 60 Vbeta and 13 Jbeta primers were used. Assay used: immunoSEQ multiplex PCR; TCRdb lists only in-frame clones, some missing. The sample holds fewer than 250,000 clones; 70% to 80% are singletons and the top ten take roughly 1.6%. Sequencing was performed on PBMCs. These receptors came from a woman in her forties or fifties in good health and CMV-seronegative.

The chain combines TRBV7-2 with TRBJ1-1, with D hard to call. This CDR3 has 13 amino acids. The germline gives CDR1 SGHTA, CDR2 FQGNSA. Trimming removed 5 bases from V and 1 base from J, with 8 bases in between. The CDR3 sequence: CASSLQTNTEAFF. As DNA, the CDR3 is TGTGCCAGCAGCCTACAGACGAACACTGAAGCTTTCTTT.

Only one count was recorded for this clone. The chain couples TRBV5-1 to TRBJ1-1; 9 bases align to TRBD1. The length of the CDR3 is 16 residues. In germline, CDR1 is SGHRS, CDR2 YFSETQ. The V and J ends lost 3 bases and 1 base, in that order; junction bases with no gene match: 7. DNA of the CDR3: TGCGCCAGCAGCTCCCAACAGGGGGCGTCGAACACTGAAGCTTTCTTT. It specifies CASSSQQGASNTEAFF.

This clone was counted a few times. Other nucleotide sequences in the sample specify the same CDR3. The genes are TRBV28 and TRBJ2-7, with 8 bases aligning to TRBD1. The germline V gene has CDR1 MDHEN and CDR2 SYDVKM. The CDR3 is 13 amino acids. Trimming took 6 bases from V and 1 from J; bases not matched to a gene: 2. The CDR3 loop is CASRRQGSYEQYF. In nucleotides, the CDR3 is TGTGCCAGCAGGCGACAGGGGTCCTACGAGCAGTACTTC.

The chain joins TRBV11-2 to TRBJ2-1; 13 nucleotides agree with TRBD2. Trimming removed 4 bases from V and 4 bases from J; junction bases left unmatched: 13. The V gene's germline CDR1 is SGHAT and CDR2 FQNNGV. The CDR3 runs to 19 residues. The CDR3 is CASSSSGGLAGEVYNEQFF. CDR3 DNA sequence: TGTGCCAGCAGCTCCTCCGGAGGACTAGCGGGAGAGGTGTACAATGAGCAGTTCTTC.

This clone occurred a few times. The rearrangement uses TRBV6-7 and TRBJ1-5, with 10 nucleotides matching TRBD1. TRBV6-7 is treated as an ORF (open reading frame) with a function not yet certain. This CDR3 contains 15 residues. The V and J ends lost 4 bases and 4 bases, in that order; junction bases with no gene match: 4. The CDR3, as DNA: TGTGCCAGCAGTTGCGTGGGACAGGGGAATCAGCCCCAGCATTTT. It yields the protein CASSCVGQGNQPQHF.

This chain's CDR3 is CASSVGAGRDHEQYF. The DNA for the CDR3 is TGTGCCAGCAGTGTCGGGGCAGGGAGGGACCACGAGCAGTACTTC. This chain joins TRBV6-1 and TRBJ2-7, with TRBD2 matching over 7 bases. Germline CDR1 and CDR2: MNHNS and SASEGT. V was clipped by 4 bases and J by 5 bases; unmatched bases: 11. This CDR3 comprises 15 residues.

The J gene is TRBJ2-1, the V gene TRBV6-5; 8 bases fit TRBD1. This CDR3 comprises 15 residues. CDR1 MNHEY and CDR2 SVGAGI come from the germline V gene. Trimming removed 6 bases from V and 6 bases from J; junction bases left unmatched: 10. The DNA for the CDR3 is TGTGCCAGCAGCGGACAGGGCCTGAAAGGCAATGAGCAGTTCTTC. This codes for CASSGQGLKGNEQFF.

V is TRBV27 and J is TRBJ1-1, with 7 positions matching TRBD1. CDR3 length: 17 residues. CDR1 is MNHEY and CDR2 is SMNVEV in the germline V gene (reference sequence). Trimming removed 0 bases from V and 6 bases from J; junction bases left unmatched: 13. CDR3 residues: CASSLSRGRQGTPEAFF. CDR3 sequence (DNA): TGTGCCAGCAGTTTATCGAGGGGGCGGCAGGGGACCCCTGAAGCTTTCTTT.

V is TRBV19 and J is TRBJ1-5; 7 bases agree with TRBD1. Germline V gives CDR1 LNHDA, CDR2 SQIVND (reference sequence). The CDR3 is 18 residues long. Trimming took 5 bases from V and 0 from J; bases not matched to a gene: 13. CDR3 sequence (DNA): TGTGCCAGTAGTCTCGGGACAGAGGGGCCGGTTAGCAATCAGCCCCAGCATTTT. Amino acids: CASSLGTEGPVSNQPQHF.

In regard to this clone: The junction departs from the called germline gene at one end, perhaps through a read error. The V call is TRBV29-1, the J call TRBJ1-1; 8 bases match TRBD1. CDR3 length: 16 amino acids. Germline-derived CDR1 and CDR2 are SQVTM and ANQGSEA. The CDR3 nucleotides read TGCAGCGTTGTAAAACGTTCGGACAGGGTGAACACTGAAGCTTCCTTT. Its translation: CSVVKRSDRVNTEASF. Combining the CDR3 with reference TRBV29-1 and TRBJ1-1 gives the whole variable domain SAVISQKPSRDICQRGTSLTIQCQVDSQVTMMFWYRQQPGQSLTLIATANQGSEATYESGFVIDKFPISRPNLTFSTLTVSNMSPEDSSIYLCSVVKRSDRVNTEASFGQGTRLTVV.

The sample holds a few counts of this clone. The chain combines TRBV4-2 with TRBJ1-1; maybe TRBD1 (5 bases). This CDR3 spans 15 amino acids. V was cut by 0 bases and J by 2 bases, with 10 bases left in between. CDR1 is LGHNA and CDR2 is YNFKEQ in the germline V gene. The CDR3 DNA sequence: TGTGCCAGCAGCCAAGAGGAGGGGACCAACACTGAAGCTTTCTTT. Its translation is CASSQEEGTNTEAFF.

Here the CDR3 DNA reads TGTGCCAGCAGTTTAGCTGCGGGTTTAGGCTACACCTTC. Encoded protein: CASSLAAGLGYTF. J is TRBJ1-2 and V is TRBV27, with D unresolved. The germline V gene encodes CDR1 MNHEY and CDR2 SMNVEV (reference sequence). V was pared by 2 bases and J by 8 bases, with 12 bases between. The CDR3 is made up of 13 amino acids.

This clone has only a few counts. This chain joins TRBV18 and TRBJ2-7, with D possibly matching TRBD2 (6 bases). CDR3 length: 17 amino acids. V was pared by 2 bases and J by 0 bases, with 17 bases between. Germline V gene lookup returns CDR1 KGHSH and CDR2 LQKENI. CDR3 sequence reads: CASSPIPGLGLSYEQYF. The CDR3 nucleotides read TGTGCCAGCTCACCAATCCCGGGACTGGGGCTCTCCTACGAGCAGTACTTC.

The CDR3 region is CASSLRPPAEVDTIYF. The CDR3, as DNA: TGCGCCAGCAGCTTGCGGCCCCCTGCCGAGGTGGACACCATATATTTT. The chain recombines TRBV5-1 with TRBJ1-3; D not resolved. CDR1 is SGHRS, CDR2 YFSETQ, per germline. Trimming shortened V by 1 base and J by 8 bases, and 19 bases separated the two germline ends. This CDR3 region has 16 residues.

V usage is TRBV2 and J usage is TRBJ1-5; no clear D gene. The CDR3 consists of 13 residues. Germline CDR1 reads SNHLY; CDR2 reads FYNNEI. With 4 bases removed from V and 6 bases from J, the gap between germline ends came to 10 bases. The DNA of the CDR3 is TGTGCCAGCAGTGTTCGGAGTTCTCAGCCCCAGCATTTT. It yields the protein CASSVRSSQPQHF.

The chain has TRBV11-2 and TRBJ2-5; D might be TRBD2 (5 bases). Matching the DNA end better, TRBJ2-7 makes the J call doubtful. The CDR3 is 17 residues long. CDR1 and CDR2 from the germline V gene are SGHAT and FQNNGV. The CDR3 sequence is CASSLLATARVAYEQYF. The CDR3 DNA follows: TGTGCCAGCAGCTTACTGGCCACGGCGCGGGTTGCCTACGAGCAGTACTTC.

This clone was observed a handful of times. The chain combines TRBV28 with TRBJ1-1; a possible D gene is TRBD1 (6 bases). The CDR3 has 15 residues. The ends were cut back, 5 bases at V and 0 bases at J, with 13 bases in the middle. Germline CDR1 and CDR2: MDHEN and SYDVKM. CDR3 sequence reads: CASSGAGVMNTEAFF. The DNA for the CDR3 is TGTGCCAGCAGTGGAGCAGGGGTCATGAACACTGAAGCTTTCTTT.

The chain is built from TRBV4-2 and TRBJ1-5, with a weak D call TRBD1 (5 bases). Germline V gene data show CDR1 as LGHNA and CDR2 as YNFKEQ. V dropped 3 bases and J dropped 1 base, with 10 bases sitting between them. CDR3 size: 15 residues. For the CDR3, the DNA is TGTGCCAGCAGCCAGGGGGGGTCAAGCAATCAGCCCCAGCATTTT. Its protein product is CASSQGGSSNQPQHF.

The CDR3 nucleotides read TGTGCCAGCAGCGACAGGGGACGCTCTGGAAACACCATATATTTT. It encodes CASSDRGRSGNTIYF. This sequence joins TRBV7-2 and TRBJ1-3, with 8 nucleotides matching TRBD1. The CDR3 totals 15 residues. V lost 5 bases and J lost 0; bases outside the gene matches: 3. Looked up from germline, CDR1 is SGHTA and CDR2 is FQGNSA.

The chain uses TRBV5-1 and TRBJ2-5, with 11 bases that match TRBD1. In germline, CDR1 is SGHRS, CDR2 YFSETQ. The CDR3 is 15 residues long. V was pared by 0 bases and J by 4 bases, with 2 bases of the junction left unmatched. CDR3 in DNA: TGCGCCAGCAGCTTGGGGGACAGGGGGATAGAGACCCAGTACTTC. This sequence encodes CASSLGDRGIETQYF.

The table lists this clone with a count of one. The V and J genes are TRBV7-2 and TRBJ1-6, with TRBD1 identical over 7 bases. V trimming: 5 bases; J trimming: 8 bases; junction bases outside the gene matches: 15. CDR1 and CDR2 (germline): SGHTA, FQGNSA. The CDR3 runs 17 residues. DNA of the CDR3: TGTGCCAGCAGCCAGGGCCGGGACAGCCAGTTCTATTCACCCCTCCACTTT. This gives the protein CASSQGRDSQFYSPLHF. The whole variable domain, remainder taken from reference TRBV7-2 and TRBJ1-6, is GAGVSQSPSNKVTEKGKDVELRCDPISGHTALYWYRQSLGQGLEFLIYFQGNSAPDKSGLPSDRFSAERTGGSVSTLTIQRTQQEDSAVYLCASSQGRDSQFYSPLHFGNGTRLTVT.

The V and J genes are TRBV7-2 and TRBJ2-2, with D possibly matching TRBD2 (6 bases). The CDR3 sequence is 14 residues long. CDR1 and CDR2 (germline): SGHTA, FQGNSA. V lost 5 bases, J lost 8 bases, and 15 bases lay in between. The CDR3: CASSPFGGWGELFF. In DNA, the CDR3 is TGTGCCAGCAGCCCCTTCGGGGGTTGGGGGGAGCTGTTTTTT.

The V and J genes are TRBV5-1 and TRBJ2-7, with D hard to call. The CDR3 spans 16 residues. Between the trimmed V and J ends, which lost 0 bases and 0 bases, there was a span of 13 bases. Germline CDR1 is SGHRS and CDR2 is YFSETQ. The CDR3 DNA is TGCGCCAGCAGCTTGGAGCCCTTACTCGACTCCTACGAGCAGTACTTC. Amino acids: CASSLEPLLDSYEQYF.

The chain employs TRBV28 and TRBJ1-2; D may be TRBD1 (6 bases). Germline V gene sequence: CDR1 MDHEN, CDR2 SYDVKM. The V end was cut by 5 bases, the J end by 5 bases, with 9 bases between. The CDR3 spans 12 residues. The CDR3 coding sequence is TGTGCCAGCAGTAGGGACACTTATGGCTACACCTTC. Translated, it gives CASSRDTYGYTF.

CDR3 sequence: CASTPGLTRDTQYF. DNA of the CDR3: TGCGCCAGCACGCCGGGACTAACGAGAGATACGCAGTATTTT. The chain carries TRBV10-2 and TRBJ2-3; 7 bases are a match to TRBD2. The CDR3 length is 14 residues. Germline CDR1 is WSHSY and CDR2 is SAAADI. The V gene end was trimmed by 7 bases and the J gene end by 5 bases; junction bases not matched to a gene: 9.

J is TRBJ1-5 and V is TRBV28, with 7 bases aligning to TRBD1. With V trimmed by 5 bases and J by 6 bases, 16 bases remained unmatched. Per the germline V gene, CDR1 is MDHEN and CDR2 is SYDVKM. The CDR3 has 17 amino acids. The CDR3 DNA reads as TGTGCCAGCAGTCTACGGGGTGGGCCAGGGGGAATTCAGCCCCAGCATTTT. This translates into CASSLRGGPGGIQPQHF.

The J gene is TRBJ2-5, the V gene TRBV7-9; 9 bases map to TRBD2. Germline V gives CDR1 SEHNR, CDR2 FQNEAQ (reference sequence). The CDR3 spans 15 residues. The V and J ends lost 5 bases and 2 bases, in that order; junction bases with no gene match: 6. The CDR3 nucleotides read TGTGCCAGCAGCCGCCTAGCGGGGACGCAAGAGACCCAGTACTTC. This encodes CASSRLAGTQETQYF.

The chain combines TRBV9 with TRBJ2-1; weak D call: TRBD1 (5 bases). Trimming shortened V by 2 bases and J by 9 bases, and 18 bases separated the two germline ends. The V gene's germline CDR1 is SGDLS and CDR2 YYNGEE. The CDR3 is made up of 15 amino acids. The CDR3, as DNA: TGTGCCAGCAGCGTGAACGGACACACGTTCTCTGAGCAGTTCTTC. It codes for CASSVNGHTFSEQFF.

This clone appeared a few times. The V and J genes are TRBV7-2 and TRBJ2-3, with no clear D. The germline V and J ends were trimmed by 5 bases and 1 base, with 13 bases remaining between them. The CDR3 consists of 15 residues. CDR1 is SGHTA and CDR2 is FQGNSA in the germline V gene. CDR3 DNA sequence: TGTGCCAGCAGCCCCCTAGGTGGAGGCACAGATACGCAGTATTTT. Amino acids: CASSPLGGGTDTQYF.

CDR3 DNA sequence: TGTGCCAGCAGCCACATAGTCTACGAGCAGTACTTC. Protein sequence: CASSHIVYEQYF. The chain couples TRBV16 to TRBJ2-7; D unresolved. The CDR3 is 12 amino acids. The V gene's germline CDR1 is KGHSY and CDR2 FQNENV. Trimming cost V 3 bases and J 3 bases, with 6 bases left between them.

The chain couples TRBV7-3 to TRBJ1-1; no definite D call. Germline CDR1 SGHTA, CDR2 FQGTGA. This CDR3 spans 13 amino acids. Trimming took off 3 bases at V and 8 bases at J, with 13 bases between the two ends. The CDR3 DNA is TGTGCCAGCAGCTTCTTTCCAGGCCGGGAAGCTTTCTTT. Translating it yields CASSFFPGREAFF.

The chain employs TRBV27 and TRBJ1-1; D is unresolved. The length of the CDR3 is 15 residues. The V end was cut by 5 bases, the J end by 1 base, with 14 bases between. Germline V gives CDR1 MNHEY, CDR2 SMNVEV (reference sequence). The CDR3 loop is CASSPPRPRNTEAFF. Here the CDR3 DNA reads TGTGCCAGCAGTCCTCCCAGGCCGCGGAACACTGAAGCTTTCTTT.